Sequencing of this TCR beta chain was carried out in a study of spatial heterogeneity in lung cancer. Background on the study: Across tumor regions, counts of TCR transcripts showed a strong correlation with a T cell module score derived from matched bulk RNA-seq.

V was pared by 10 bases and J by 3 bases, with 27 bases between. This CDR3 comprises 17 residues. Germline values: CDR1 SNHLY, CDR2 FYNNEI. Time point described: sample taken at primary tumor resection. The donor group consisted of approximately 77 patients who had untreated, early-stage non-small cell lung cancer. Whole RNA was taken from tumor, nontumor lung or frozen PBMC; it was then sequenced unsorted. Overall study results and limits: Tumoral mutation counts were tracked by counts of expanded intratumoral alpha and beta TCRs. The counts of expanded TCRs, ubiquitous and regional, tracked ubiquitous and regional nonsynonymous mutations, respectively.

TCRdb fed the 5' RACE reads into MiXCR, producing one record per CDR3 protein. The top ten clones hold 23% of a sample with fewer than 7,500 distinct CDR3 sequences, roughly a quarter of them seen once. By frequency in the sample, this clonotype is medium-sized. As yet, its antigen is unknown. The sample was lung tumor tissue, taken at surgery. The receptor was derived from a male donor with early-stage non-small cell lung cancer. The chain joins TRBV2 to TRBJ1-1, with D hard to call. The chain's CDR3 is CATSRGGSPMRDTEAFF. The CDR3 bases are TGTGCCACTTCTCGGGGAGGCAGCCCGATGAGAGACACTGAAGCTTTCTTT.